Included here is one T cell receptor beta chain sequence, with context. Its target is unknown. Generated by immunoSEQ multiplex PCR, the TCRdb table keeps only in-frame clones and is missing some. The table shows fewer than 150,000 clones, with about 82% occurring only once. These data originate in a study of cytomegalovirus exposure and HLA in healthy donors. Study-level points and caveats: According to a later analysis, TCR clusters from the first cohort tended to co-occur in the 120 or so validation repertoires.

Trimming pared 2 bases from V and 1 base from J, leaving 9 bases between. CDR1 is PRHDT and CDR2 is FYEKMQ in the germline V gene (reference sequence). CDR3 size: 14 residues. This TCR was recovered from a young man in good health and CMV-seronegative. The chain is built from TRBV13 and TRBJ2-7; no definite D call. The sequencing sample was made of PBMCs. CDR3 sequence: CASSLQRDSYEQYF. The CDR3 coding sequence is TGTGCCAGCAGCTTACAGCGAGATTCCTACGAGCAGTACTTC.